One sample yielded the 2 T cell receptor beta chains listed below, sequenced in a study of regulatory T cells in long-lasting Graves disease. Building the TCR beta libraries relied on iRepertoire HTBI primers, and CDR3 regions underwent Arm-PCR. Each CDR3 protein gets one entry after TCRdb re-called the multiplex PCR reads with MiXCR. The sample holds 700,000 or so distinct CDR3 sequences; approximately 31% are singletons and the top ten take under 50%. Time point of the sample: persistent/refractory GD, antithyroid drugs over 5 years with positive TRAb. The TCR library was made from RNA that had been extracted from PBMCs in TRIzol. The sample consisted of peripheral blood mononuclear cells (PBMCs), taken when the disease was refractory, from a patient treated with antithyroid drugs. The receptors here all came from a female donor with Graves disease.

The chain employs TRBV5-8 and TRBJ1-4, with 8 bases fitting TRBD1. This CDR3 region has 18 residues. Per the germline V gene, CDR1 is SGHTS and CDR2 is YDEGEE. Germline trimming cut 4 bases from V and 0 bases from J; bases unmatched to any gene: 11. The CDR3 nucleotides read TGTGCCAGCAGCGAGGGACAGGCTAGGCCCGCAACTAATGAAAAACTGTTTTTT. This sequence encodes CASSEGQARPATNEKLFF. The full variable domain, completed using reference TRBV5-8 and TRBJ1-4, is EAGVTQSPTHLIKTRGQQATLRCSPISGHTSVYWYQQALGLGLQFLLWYDEGEERNRGNFPPRFSGRQFPNYSSELNVNALELEDSALYLCASSEGQARPATNEKLFFGSGTQLSVL.

This clonotype was seen a handful of times. An end of the junction differs from the germline gene, which may be a read error. The rearrangement uses TRBV5-1 and TRBJ2-5, with 9 bases aligning to TRBD1. Germline values: CDR1 SGHRS, CDR2 YFSETQ. This CDR3 contains 13 residues. The chain's CDR3 is CASSPRDRANSNF. The CDR3 nucleotides read TGTGCCAGCAGCCCTCGGGACAGGGCCAATTCAAACTTC.